This T cell receptor beta chain derives from a study of PD-1 blockade in mismatch repair-deficient tumors. PCR or immunohistochemistry showed mismatch repair deficiency in every enrolled patient. TCRs were sequenced from a few patients responding to pembrolizumab. The V gene lost 4 bases and the J gene lost 6 bases, with 14 bases spanning the gap. CDR3 size: 14 residues. From germline, CDR1 is SGHAT and CDR2 FQDESV (reference sequence). This clone was seen a single time. TCRdb's copy holds only in-frame clones and misses some; the assay was immunoSEQ multiplex PCR. Of 120,000 or so clones in the sample, almost 90% were seen once.

The V call is TRBV11-1, the J call TRBJ2-3, with D tentatively TRBD2 (6 bases). The TCR sequence derives from an adult with mismatch repair-deficient cancer. Material: peripheral blood, obtained approximately 71 weeks after starting pembrolizumab. The CDR3 DNA follows: TGTGCCAGCAGCTCGGGGGACGCTAAGGATACGCAGTATTTT. It translates to CASSSGDAKDTQYF.